Presented here are 2 T cell receptor beta chains from one specimen sequenced in a study of cytomegalovirus exposure and HLA in healthy donors. The PCR contained 60 Vbeta and 13 Jbeta primers. Assay used: immunoSEQ multiplex PCR; TCRdb lists only in-frame clones, some missing. The table lists 110,000 to 150,000 clones, approximately 70% of them singletons. Source material: PBMCs. Receptor source: a woman aged 55-70 years in good health and CMV-seropositive.

The chain is built from TRBV6-6 and TRBJ1-2; D might be TRBD1 (6 bases). The germline gives CDR1 MNHNY, CDR2 SVGAGI (reference sequence). The CDR3 sequence is 16 residues long. Trimming left V 1 base short and J 0 bases short, with 12 bases between. The CDR3 bases are TGTGCCAGCAGTTACTTAGACAGGCCCACTAACTATGGCTACACCTTC. Amino acids: CASSYLDRPTNYGYTF.

J is TRBJ1-1 and V is TRBV2, with no clear D. The V end was cut by 3 bases, the J end by 3 bases, with 8 bases between. CDR3 length: 13 residues. The germline V gene encodes CDR1 SNHLY and CDR2 FYNNEI. CDR3 coding DNA: TGTGCCAGCAGTGAGATAGAGGACACTGAAGCTTTCTTT. Its protein product is CASSEIEDTEAFF.